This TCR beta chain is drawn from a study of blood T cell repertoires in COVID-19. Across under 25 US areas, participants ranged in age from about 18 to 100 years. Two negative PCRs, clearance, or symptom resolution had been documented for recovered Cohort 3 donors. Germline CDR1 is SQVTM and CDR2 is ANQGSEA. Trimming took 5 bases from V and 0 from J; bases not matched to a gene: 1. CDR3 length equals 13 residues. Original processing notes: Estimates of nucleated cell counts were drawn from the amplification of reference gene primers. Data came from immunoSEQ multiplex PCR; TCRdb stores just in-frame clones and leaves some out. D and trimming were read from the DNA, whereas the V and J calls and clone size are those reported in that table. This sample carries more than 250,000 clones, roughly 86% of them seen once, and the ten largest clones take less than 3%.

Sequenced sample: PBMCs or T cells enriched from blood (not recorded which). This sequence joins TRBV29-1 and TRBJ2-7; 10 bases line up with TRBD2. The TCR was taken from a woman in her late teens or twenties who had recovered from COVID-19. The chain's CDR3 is CSVLAGVSYEQYF. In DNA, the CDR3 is TGCAGCGTTCTAGCGGGAGTCTCCTACGAGCAGTACTTC.